This TCR beta chain was captured in a study of PD-L1 blockade in urothelial cancer. Measured with immunoSEQ multiplex PCR; TCRdb has only the in-frame clones, and not every one. Among fewer than 2,500 clones listed, about 35% were seen once. The starting material was tumor tissue, obtained before atezolizumab (anti-PD-L1) treatment. This TCR was recovered from a man aged 55 to 70 with urothelial cancer.

The CDR3 sequence: CASSTPGLAVQYQETQYF. In nucleotides, the CDR3 is TGTGCCAGCAGTACCCCGGGACTAGCGGTACAGTACCAAGAGACCCAGTACTTC. The chain recombines TRBV6-8 with TRBJ2-5, with TRBD2 matching 11 bases. The CDR3 consists of 18 residues. Germline trimming cut 5 bases from V and 0 bases from J; bases unmatched to any gene: 11. Germline V gives CDR1 MNHGY, CDR2 SAAAGT.